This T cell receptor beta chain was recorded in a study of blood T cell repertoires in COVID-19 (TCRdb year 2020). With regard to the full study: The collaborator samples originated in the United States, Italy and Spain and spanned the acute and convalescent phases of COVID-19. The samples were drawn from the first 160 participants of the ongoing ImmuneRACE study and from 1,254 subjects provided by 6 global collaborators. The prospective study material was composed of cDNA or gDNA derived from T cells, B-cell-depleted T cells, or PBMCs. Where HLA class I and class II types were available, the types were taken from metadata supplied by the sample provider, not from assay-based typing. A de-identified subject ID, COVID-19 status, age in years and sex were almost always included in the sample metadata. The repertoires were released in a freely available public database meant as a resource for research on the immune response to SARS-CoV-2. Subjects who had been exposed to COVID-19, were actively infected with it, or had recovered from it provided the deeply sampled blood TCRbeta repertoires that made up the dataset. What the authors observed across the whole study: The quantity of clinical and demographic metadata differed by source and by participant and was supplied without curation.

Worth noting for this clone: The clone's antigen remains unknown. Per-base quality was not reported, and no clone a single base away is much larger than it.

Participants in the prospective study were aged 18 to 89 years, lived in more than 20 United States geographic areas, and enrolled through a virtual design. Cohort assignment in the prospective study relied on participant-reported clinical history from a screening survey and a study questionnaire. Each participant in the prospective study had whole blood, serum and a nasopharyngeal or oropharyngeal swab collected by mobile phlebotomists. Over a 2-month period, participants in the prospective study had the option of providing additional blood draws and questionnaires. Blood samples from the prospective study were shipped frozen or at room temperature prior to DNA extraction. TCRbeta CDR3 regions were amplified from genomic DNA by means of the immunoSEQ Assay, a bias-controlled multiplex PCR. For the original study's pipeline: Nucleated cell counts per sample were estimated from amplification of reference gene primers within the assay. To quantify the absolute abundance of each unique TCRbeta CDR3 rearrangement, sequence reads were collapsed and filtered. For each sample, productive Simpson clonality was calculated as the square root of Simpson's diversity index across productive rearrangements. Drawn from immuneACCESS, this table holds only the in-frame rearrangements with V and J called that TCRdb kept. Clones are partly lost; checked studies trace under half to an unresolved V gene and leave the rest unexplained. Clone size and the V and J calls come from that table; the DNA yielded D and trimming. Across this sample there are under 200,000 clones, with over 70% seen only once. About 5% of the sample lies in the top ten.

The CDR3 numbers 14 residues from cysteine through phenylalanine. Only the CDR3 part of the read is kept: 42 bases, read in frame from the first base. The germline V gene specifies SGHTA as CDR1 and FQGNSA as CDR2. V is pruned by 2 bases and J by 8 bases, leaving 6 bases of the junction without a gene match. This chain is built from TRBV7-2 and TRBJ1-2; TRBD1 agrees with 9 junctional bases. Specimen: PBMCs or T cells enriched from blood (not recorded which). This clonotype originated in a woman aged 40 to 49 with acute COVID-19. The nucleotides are TGTGCCAGCAGCTTACCTCGACAGGGGGTGGGCTACACCTTC. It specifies CASSLPRQGVGYTF.